The next 11 T cell receptor beta chains were all read from a single sample in a study of neoadjuvant anti-PD-1 for oral cavity cancer. Sequencing used immunoSEQ multiplex PCR; TCRdb keeps in-frame clones, though not all of them. The table has around 81,000 clones, under 90% seen once. Sample: PBMCs, taken before nivolumab (anti-PD-1) treatment. The origin of the receptors is a person between 40 and 80 years old with oral cavity squamous cell carcinoma.

This chain uses TRBV23-1 with TRBJ1-3; weak D call: TRBD1 (6 bases). TRBV23-1 is flagged as an ORF with uncertain function. Trimming removed 2 bases from V and 4 bases from J, with 15 bases in between. CDR3 length: 16 amino acids. CDR3 amino acids: CASSQRKDSRGNTIYF. The DNA of the CDR3 is TGCGCCAGCAGTCAAAGGAAGGACAGCCGCGGAAACACCATATATTTT.

The chain is built from TRBV6-1 and TRBJ1-1; D is uncertain. The V gene's germline CDR1 is MNHNS and CDR2 SASEGT. The CDR3 is 11 amino acids. V dropped 6 bases and J dropped 8 bases, with 10 bases sitting between them. CDR3 in amino acids: CASRKIIEAFF. CDR3 in DNA: TGTGCCAGCAGGAAAATCATAGAAGCTTTCTTT.

The chain links TRBV6-5 to TRBJ1-1, with 9 bases aligning to TRBD1. Germline-derived CDR1 and CDR2 are MNHEY and SVGAGI. V was pared by 8 bases and J by 4 bases, with 5 bases of the junction left unmatched. The CDR3 sequence is 13 residues long. CDR3 region: CASGTGFSTEAFF. Here the CDR3 DNA reads TGTGCCAGCGGGACAGGGTTCAGCACTGAAGCTTTCTTT.

The CDR3 DNA is TGTGCCAGCAGCTTAGTGGGACTAGCGGGACCCGTGGGGCAGTACTTC. Protein: CASSLVGLAGPVGQYF. The V call is TRBV7-2, the J call TRBJ2-7, with 13 bases identical to TRBD2. Trimming removed 1 base from V and 9 bases from J; junction bases left unmatched: 9. This CDR3 has 16 residues. Germline CDR1 is SGHTA and CDR2 is FQGNSA.

CDR3 nucleotide sequence: TGTGCCAGTACTCAGTGGGGGAACGGTGGCTACACCTTC. Translating gives CASTQWGNGGYTF. The chain combines TRBV19 with TRBJ1-2; D possibly corresponds to TRBD1 (5 bases). This CDR3 spans 13 amino acids. V was clipped by 7 bases and J by 7 bases, with 16 bases between them. CDR1 LNHDA and CDR2 SQIVND come from the germline V gene (reference sequence). The variable domain in full, completed from reference TRBV19 and TRBJ1-2, reads DGGITQSPKYLFRKEGQNVTLSCEQNLNHDAMYWYRQDPGQGLRLIYYSQIVNDFQKGDIAEGYSVSREKKESFPLTVTSAQKNPTAFYLCASTQWGNGGYTFGSGTRLTVV.

Here the CDR3 DNA reads TGTGCCAGCAGTTCAGAAGATCATGGCTACACCTTC. This encodes CASSSEDHGYTF. This chain links TRBV27 with TRBJ1-2; no clear D gene. From germline, CDR1 is MNHEY and CDR2 SMNVEV (reference sequence). The germline V and J ends were trimmed by 4 bases and 6 bases, with 9 bases remaining between them. The CDR3 consists of 12 residues.

Of note for this clone: At one end the junction does not follow the germline gene, possibly because of a read error. The chain carries TRBV13 and TRBJ1-3; the D is unclear. Germline V gene lookup returns CDR1 PRHDT and CDR2 FYEKMQ (reference sequence). The CDR3 runs 13 residues. CDR3 loop: CASSLGQLTGRNF. Written as DNA, the CDR3 is TGTGCCAGCAGCTTAGGCCAGTTGACCGGGAGGAATTTT.

This clone was picked up one time. The CDR3 DNA sequence: TGTGCCAGCAGTGAAGCGCGGGTAACCAGGGGTCCTGAAGCTTTCTTT. This encodes CASSEARVTRGPEAFF. This sequence joins TRBV2 and TRBJ1-1; TRBD1 is a possible D gene (6 bases). Germline CDR1 is SNHLY and CDR2 is FYNNEI. The V and J ends lost 0 bases and 6 bases respectively, with 17 bases between them. The CDR3 is made up of 16 amino acids.

V and J are TRBV5-4 and TRBJ1-1, with 7 bases lining up with TRBD1. J gave up 4 bases and V 6 bases, and 9 bases lay outside the gene matches. Germline lookup yields CDR1 SGHNT and CDR2 YYREEE (reference sequence). The CDR3 is 14 amino acids. Here the CDR3 reads CASTTDRPSTEAFF. CDR3 nucleotides: TGTGCCAGCACTACGGACAGGCCTAGCACTGAAGCTTTCTTT.

This chain links TRBV2 with TRBJ1-4; D is undetermined. The CDR3 loop spans 15 amino acids. The germline V gene has CDR1 SNHLY and CDR2 FYNNEI. V shed 4 bases and J shed 7 bases, with 16 bases lying between them. The CDR3 DNA follows: TGTGCCAGCAGTGGGTTAAGAGGGAGAAGTGAAAAACTGTTTTTT. Its translation: CASSGLRGRSEKLFF.

The chain recombines TRBV7-9 with TRBJ2-1, with D possibly matching TRBD2 (6 bases). V was cut by 3 bases and J by 7 bases, with 16 bases left in between. CDR1 and CDR2 (germline): SEHNR, FQNEAQ (reference sequence). There are 15 residues in the CDR3. As DNA, the CDR3 is TGTGCCAGCAGCTTGGGGCCCTCAGGAGGGAATGAGCAGTTCTTC. Protein product: CASSLGPSGGNEQFF.